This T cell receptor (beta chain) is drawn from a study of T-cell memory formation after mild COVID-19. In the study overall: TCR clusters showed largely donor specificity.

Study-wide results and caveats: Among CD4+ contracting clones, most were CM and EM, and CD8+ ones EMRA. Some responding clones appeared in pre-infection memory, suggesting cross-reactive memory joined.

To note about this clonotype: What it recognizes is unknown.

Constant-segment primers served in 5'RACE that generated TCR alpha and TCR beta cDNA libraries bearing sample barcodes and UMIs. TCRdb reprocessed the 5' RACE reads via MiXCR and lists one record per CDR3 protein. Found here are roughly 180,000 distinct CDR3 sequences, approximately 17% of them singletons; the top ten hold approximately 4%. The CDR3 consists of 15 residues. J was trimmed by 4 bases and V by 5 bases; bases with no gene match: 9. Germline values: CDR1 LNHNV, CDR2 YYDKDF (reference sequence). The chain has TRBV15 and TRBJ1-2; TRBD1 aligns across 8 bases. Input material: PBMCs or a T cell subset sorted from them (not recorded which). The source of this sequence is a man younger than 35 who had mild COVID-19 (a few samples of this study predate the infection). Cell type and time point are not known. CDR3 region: CATSPARQGFYGYTF. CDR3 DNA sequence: TGTGCCACCAGCCCCGCAAGACAGGGGTTCTATGGCTACACCTTC.